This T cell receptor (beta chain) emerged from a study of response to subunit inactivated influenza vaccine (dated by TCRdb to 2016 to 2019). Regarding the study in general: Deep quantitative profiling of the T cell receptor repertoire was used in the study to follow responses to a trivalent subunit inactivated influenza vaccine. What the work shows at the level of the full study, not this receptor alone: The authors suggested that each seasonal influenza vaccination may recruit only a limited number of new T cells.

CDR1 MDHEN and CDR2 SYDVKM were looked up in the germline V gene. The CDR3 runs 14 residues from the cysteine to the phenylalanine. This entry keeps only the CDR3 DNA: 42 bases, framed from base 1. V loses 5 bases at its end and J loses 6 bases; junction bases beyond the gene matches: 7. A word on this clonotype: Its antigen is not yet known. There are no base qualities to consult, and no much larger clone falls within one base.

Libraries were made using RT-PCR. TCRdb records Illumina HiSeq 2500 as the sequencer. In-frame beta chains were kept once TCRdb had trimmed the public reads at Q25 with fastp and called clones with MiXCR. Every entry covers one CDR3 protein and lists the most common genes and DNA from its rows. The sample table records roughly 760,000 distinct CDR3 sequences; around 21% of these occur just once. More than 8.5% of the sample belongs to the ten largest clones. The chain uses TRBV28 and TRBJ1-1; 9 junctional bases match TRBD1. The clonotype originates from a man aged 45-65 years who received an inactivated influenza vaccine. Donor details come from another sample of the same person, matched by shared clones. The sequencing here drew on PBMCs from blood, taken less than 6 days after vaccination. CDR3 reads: CASSGTGWKPEAFF. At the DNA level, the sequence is TGTGCCAGCAGTGGGACAGGGTGGAAACCTGAAGCTTTCTTT.